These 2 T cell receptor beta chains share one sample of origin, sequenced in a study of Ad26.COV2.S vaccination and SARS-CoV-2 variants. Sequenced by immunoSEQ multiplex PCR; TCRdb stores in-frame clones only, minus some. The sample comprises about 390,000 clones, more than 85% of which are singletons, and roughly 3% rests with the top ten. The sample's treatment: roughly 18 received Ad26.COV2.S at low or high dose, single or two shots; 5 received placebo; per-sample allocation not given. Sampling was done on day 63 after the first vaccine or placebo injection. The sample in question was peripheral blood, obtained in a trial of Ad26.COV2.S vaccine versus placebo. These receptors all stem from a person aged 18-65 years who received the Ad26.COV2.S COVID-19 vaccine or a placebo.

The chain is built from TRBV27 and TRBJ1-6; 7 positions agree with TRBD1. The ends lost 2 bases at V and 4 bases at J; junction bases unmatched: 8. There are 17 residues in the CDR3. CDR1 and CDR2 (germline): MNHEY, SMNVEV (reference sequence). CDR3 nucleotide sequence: TGTGCCAGCAGTTTAGACCCCCGACAGGGTTATAATTCACCCCTCCACTTT. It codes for CASSLDPRQGYNSPLHF.

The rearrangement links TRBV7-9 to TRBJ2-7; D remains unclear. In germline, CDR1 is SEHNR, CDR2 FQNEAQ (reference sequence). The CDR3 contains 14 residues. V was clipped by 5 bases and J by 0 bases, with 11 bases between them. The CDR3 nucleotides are TGTGCCAGCAGCAATACACGAAACTCCTACGAGCAGTACTTC. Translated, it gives CASSNTRNSYEQYF.